This T cell receptor (beta chain) was retrieved from a study of CD8 T cells in ankylosing spondylitis. Findings and limits, study-wide: Disease-linked clones bore a CD8+ phenotype and were relatively rare in peripheral blood. Earlier reports found some motif variants in synovial fluid and blood in reactive arthritis. Fewer than ten highly homologous variants made up a TCR beta motif that seemed to typify ankylosing spondylitis blood.

The authors made TCR beta libraries by quantitative 5'-RACE with molecular barcodes. MiXCR, run by TCRdb on the 5' RACE reads, gives a single entry per CDR3 protein. This sample has 200,000 to 300,000 distinct CDR3 sequences, with approximately 30% found just once. The CDR3 is made up of 15 amino acids. The V end was cut by 5 bases, the J end by 3 bases, with 20 bases between. Germline values: CDR1 DFQATT, CDR2 SNEGSKA (reference sequence). About this clonotype: The antigen is not known.

The TCR sequence derives from a male donor with ankylosing spondylitis or in good health (not recorded which). The specimen was blood, either unsorted or a sorted T cell fraction (not recorded which). The chain has TRBV20-1 and TRBJ2-7, with no clear D. The CDR3 nucleotides are TGCAGTGCTCAAGCCGAAGAGAGAAACCTCTACGAGCAGTACTTC. Protein sequence: CSAQAEERNLYEQYF.